This entry features one T cell receptor beta chain sequence. This specimen belongs to a study of cytotoxic CD8 clonotypes in ibrutinib-treated CLL. Sequencing used immunoSEQ multiplex PCR; TCRdb keeps in-frame clones, though not all of them. The data contain 150,000 or so clones, 75% to 90% of them seen just once; the ten biggest clones take up roughly 2%. This CDR3 has 14 amino acids. The germline gives CDR1 SGHDT, CDR2 YYEEEE. Trimming pared 0 bases from V and 7 bases from J, leaving 14 bases between. This chain links TRBV5-6 with TRBJ2-7; tentative D call: TRBD1 (6 bases). The input for sequencing was PBMCs, taken after 24 months of ibrutinib treatment. The clonotype was recovered from a human donor with chronic lymphocytic leukemia. Here the CDR3 reads CASSLAGTKGEQYF. The CDR3 region has the DNA TGTGCCAGCAGCTTGGCCGGGACAAAAGGGGAGCAGTACTTC.